This entry describes one T cell receptor beta chain. Its antigen is as yet unknown. This sample was taken from a study of TIL therapy for anti-PD-1-resistant metastatic lung cancer. About the study: Most patients had lung adenocarcinoma; several tumors were EGFR-mutant, two ALK-rearranged; half smoked currently or formerly. Overall study findings and caveats: Infused TIL clonotypes partially replaced the baseline blood repertoire, then decayed over months.

The immunoSEQ assay was v3. Each library reached 1.5 million to 2.5 million read pairs, or about 5-6.5 million at deep level. TCRdb's table, derived via immunoSEQ multiplex PCR, lists solely in-frame clones and lacks some. This sample has 50,000 to 70,000 clones, with about two thirds found just once. Germline-derived CDR1 and CDR2 are KGHSH and LQKENI. CDR3 size: 19 residues. V was shortened by 5 bases and J by 0 bases, with 24 bases between the two germline ends. Time point given: pre-treatment sample, taken before nivolumab and TIL therapy. The sample consisted of blood, taken at baseline. This sequence joins TRBV18 and TRBJ2-3; D possibly matches TRBD1 or TRBD2 (6 bases each). The source of this sequence is a person aged 25 to 80 with non-small cell lung cancer. This chain's CDR3 is CASSIRLVGGQTSTDTQYF. Written as DNA, the CDR3 is TGTGCCAGCTCAATCCGGTTGGTCGGGGGCCAGACTAGCACAGATACGCAGTATTTT.